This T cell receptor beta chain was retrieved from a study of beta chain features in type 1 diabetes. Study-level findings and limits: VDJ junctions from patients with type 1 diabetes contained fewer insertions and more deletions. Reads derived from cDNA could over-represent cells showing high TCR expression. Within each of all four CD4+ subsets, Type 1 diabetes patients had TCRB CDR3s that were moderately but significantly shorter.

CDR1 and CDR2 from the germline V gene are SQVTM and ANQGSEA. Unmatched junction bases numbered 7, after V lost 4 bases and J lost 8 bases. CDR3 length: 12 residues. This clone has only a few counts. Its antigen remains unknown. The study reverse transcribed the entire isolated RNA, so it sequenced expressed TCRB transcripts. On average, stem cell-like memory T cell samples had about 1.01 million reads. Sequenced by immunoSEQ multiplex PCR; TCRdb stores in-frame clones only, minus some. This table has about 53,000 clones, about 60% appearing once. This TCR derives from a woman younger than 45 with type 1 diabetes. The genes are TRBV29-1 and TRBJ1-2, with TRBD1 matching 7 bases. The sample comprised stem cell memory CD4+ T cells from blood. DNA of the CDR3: TGCAGCGTTGGACAGGGTATCATCGGCTACACCTTC. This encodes CSVGQGIIGYTF.